This TCR beta chain comes out of a study of control samples from healthy donors and cancer patients. The repertoire was sequenced with immunoSEQ multiplex PCR; TCRdb's copy has only in-frame clones and lacks some. The table shows about 180,000 clones, with 94% occurring only once. This TCR was recovered from a woman between 18 and 30 years old in good health. The specimen sequenced was blood.

In DNA, the CDR3 is TGTGCCAGCACCTCAAACAGGGTGTATAGCAATCAGCCCCAGCATTTT. It encodes CASTSNRVYSNQPQHF. The chain employs TRBV7-8 and TRBJ1-5; D possibly corresponds to TRBD1 (6 bases). Germline loops: CDR1 SGHVS, CDR2 FQNEAQ. The CDR3 has 16 amino acids. Trimming removed 7 bases from V and 0 bases from J, with 16 bases in between. The full variable domain, with the rest looked up from reference TRBV7-8 and TRBJ1-5, is GAGVSQSPRYKVAKRGQDVALRCDPISGHVSLFWYQQALGQGPEFLTYFQNEAQLDKSGLPSDRFFAERPEGSVSTLKIQRTQQEDSAVYLCASTSNRVYSNQPQHFGDGTRLSIL.